The following is a T cell receptor (beta chain) sequence with its context. What it binds is not known. One junction end disagrees with the germline gene, perhaps due to a read error. The CDR3 totals 15 residues. Germline CDR1 reads SGHRS; CDR2 reads YFSETQ. The data belong to a study of cytomegalovirus exposure and HLA in healthy donors. The study's findings and limits: In vitro confirmation showed a few CMV-associated chains to be CMV antigen specific. Rare TCR sequences dominated, though some public TCRs recurred in many donors. Prior analysis indicated that the majority of TCR beta V segments exhibited productivity approximately 87% or approximately 30% of the time. Presence/absence analyses took donor sequencing depth as roughly uniform.

The PCR had 60 Vbeta and 13 Jbeta primers. Libraries were prepared by immunoSEQ multiplex PCR; TCRdb keeps only in-frame clonotypes and omits some of them. The repertoire holds over 85,000 clones, with around 83% as singletons. This rearrangement joins TRBV5-1 to TRBJ2-7, with a tentative D call TRBD1 (6 bases). The sequenced sample was PBMCs. This sequence was found in a female donor in good health and CMV-seropositive. CDR3 loop: CTSSLGAASSYEQYF. The DNA of the CDR3 is TGCACCAGCAGCTTGGGGGCCGCGAGCTCCTACGAGCAGTACTTC.